One sample yielded the 22 T cell receptor beta chains listed below, sequenced in a study of graft-versus-host responses after intestinal transplantation. Clones were sequenced by immunoSEQ multiplex PCR, and TCRdb holds only the in-frame ones, with some missing. The sample yields some 77,000 clones, over 80% seen once. This specimen consisted of PBMCs, obtained 98 days after intestinal transplantation. These receptors came from a human patient who received an intestinal transplant, so some T cells may come from the graft donor.

V is TRBV16 and J is TRBJ1-3, with D possibly TRBD1 on 6 matching bases. The CDR3 has 13 residues. Germline V gene data show CDR1 as KGHSY and CDR2 as FQNENV. Deletions cut 8 bases from V and 0 bases from J, with 8 bases between. CDR3 sequence (DNA): TGTGCCAGCGGACAGAGCTCTGGAAACACCATATATTTT. It is translated as CASGQSSGNTIYF.

The CDR3 sequence: CASSLGRNEQYF. The CDR3 bases are TGTGCCAGCAGCTTAGGCCGCAACGAGCAGTACTTC. The chain recombines TRBV13 with TRBJ2-7; D is undetermined. Germline V gene sequence: CDR1 PRHDT, CDR2 FYEKMQ (reference sequence). The V gene lost 0 bases and the J gene lost 5 bases, with 5 bases spanning the gap. There are 12 residues in the CDR3.

This clone was counted between two and nine times. The chain combines TRBV21-1 with TRBJ2-1. TRBV21-1 is described as a pseudogene. The CDR3 extends over 15 amino acids. The CDR3 reads CASSNPGYGGGEQFF. For the CDR3, the DNA is TGTGCCAGCAGCAACCCAGGGTACGGGGGCGGAGAGCAGTTCTTC.

V usage is TRBV7-3 and J usage is TRBJ1-1, with 7 nucleotides matching TRBD1. Germline CDR1 reads SGHTA; CDR2 reads FQGTGA. The CDR3 covers 15 residues. The V gene end was trimmed by 1 base and the J gene end by 1 base; junction bases not matched to a gene: 3. CDR3 sequence reads: CASSLSAGGNTEAFF. The DNA of the CDR3 is TGTGCCAGCAGCTTAAGCGCAGGGGGGAACACTGAAGCTTTCTTT.

This clone was recorded once. The V and J genes are TRBV2 and TRBJ2-2, with TRBD1 identical over 11 bases. The ends lost 7 bases at V and 4 bases at J; junction bases unmatched: 5. Germline V gene data show CDR1 as SNHLY and CDR2 as FYNNEI. CDR3 length: 15 amino acids. The DNA for the CDR3 is TGTGCCAGCACTTACGGGACAGGGGGCACCGGGGAGCTGTTTTTT. This gives the protein CASTYGTGGTGELFF.

The J gene is TRBJ2-2, the V gene TRBV19, with D possibly matching TRBD1 (5 bases). Trimming cost V 4 bases and J 4 bases, with 7 bases left between them. The CDR3 is 13 amino acids. CDR1 and CDR2 (germline): LNHDA, SQIVND (reference sequence). CDR3: CASSTQGTGELFF. DNA for the CDR3: TGTGCCAGTAGTACCCAGGGCACCGGGGAGCTGTTTTTT.

This chain joins TRBV6-5 and TRBJ1-2; D might be TRBD1 (5 bases). Looked up from germline, CDR1 is MNHEY and CDR2 is SVGAGI. Trimming removed 7 bases at V and 4 bases at J, with 16 bases between. The CDR3 extends over 14 amino acids. Here the CDR3 reads CASTSSSGSYGYTF. The CDR3 DNA reads TGTGCCAGCACCTCGTCATCAGGGAGCTATGGCTACACCTTC.

The chain employs TRBV6-1 and TRBJ2-7; D gene uncertain. With 5 bases removed from V and 3 bases from J, the gap between germline ends came to 11 bases. This CDR3 comprises 13 residues. The germline gives CDR1 MNHNS, CDR2 SASEGT. This CDR3 is CASSYNTFYEQYF. The CDR3 DNA is TGTGCCAGCAGTTATAACACTTTCTACGAGCAGTACTTC.

The CDR3 DNA reads as TGTGCCAGCAGCTTCCGGACTAGCGGGAGGGACAATGAGCAGTTCTTC. It is translated as CASSFRTSGRDNEQFF. The V and J genes are TRBV5-6 and TRBJ2-1; 15 bases align to TRBD2. J gave up 5 bases and V 2 bases, and 2 bases lay outside the gene matches. CDR3 length: 16 residues. Looked up from germline, CDR1 is SGHDT and CDR2 is YYEEEE.

CDR3 loop: CASSLVSGEKTQYF. The CDR3 DNA sequence: TGTGCCAGCAGCTTAGTGTCAGGGGAGAAGACCCAGTACTTC. The V call is TRBV11-2, the J call TRBJ2-5; possible D gene TRBD1, 6 bases. The CDR3 runs 14 residues. Trimming pared 1 base from V and 6 bases from J, leaving 12 bases between. CDR1 and CDR2 (germline): SGHAT, FQNNGV.

This chain uses TRBV19 with TRBJ2-3, with 11 bases lining up with TRBD2. Trimming removed 2 bases from V and 5 bases from J; junction bases left unmatched: 6. Germline V gives CDR1 LNHDA, CDR2 SQIVND (reference sequence). The CDR3 loop spans 16 amino acids. CDR3 protein: CASSILAGGPGDTQYF. The CDR3, as DNA: TGTGCCAGTAGTATATTAGCGGGAGGGCCGGGAGATACGCAGTATTTT.

CDR3 sequence reads: CASTVAGWGDTQYF. The CDR3 DNA sequence: TGTGCCAGCACCGTGGCGGGATGGGGAGATACGCAGTATTTT. The chain employs TRBV6-1 and TRBJ2-3; a weak D match, TRBD2 (6 bases). Between the trimmed V and J ends, which lost 7 bases and 5 bases, there was a span of 16 bases. Germline V gives CDR1 MNHNS, CDR2 SASEGT. There are 14 residues in the CDR3.

The chain joins TRBV2 to TRBJ1-1; weak D call: TRBD1 (5 bases). Trimming took off 4 bases at V and 6 bases at J, with 9 bases between the two ends. The length of the CDR3 is 12 residues. Per germline, CDR1 SNHLY and CDR2 FYNNEI. Here the CDR3 reads CASSVGRAEAFF. The CDR3 DNA sequence: TGTGCCAGCAGTGTGGGCAGGGCTGAAGCTTTCTTT.

The J gene is TRBJ2-1, the V gene TRBV21-1; no DNA check was done on the table's D call, TRBD2. TRBV21-1 is designated a pseudogene. The CDR3 loop spans 16 amino acids. CDR3 nucleotide sequence: TGTGCCAGCAGCAAAGCGCGACTAACGCCCCTCGATGAGCAGTTCTTC. Amino acid sequence: CASSKARLTPLDEQFF.

The rearrangement joins TRBV12-5 to TRBJ2-1; no firm D call. V dropped 1 base and J dropped 0 bases, with 4 bases sitting between them. This CDR3 is built from 14 residues. CDR1 is LGHNT, CDR2 FRNRAP, per germline. Here the CDR3 DNA reads TGTGCTAGTGGTTTGGACCTCTCCTACAATGAGCAGTTCTTC. It specifies CASGLDLSYNEQFF.

The rearrangement joins TRBV7-3 to TRBJ2-5, with 10 bases identical to TRBD2. J lost 3 bases, V lost 2 bases, and 3 bases had no gene match. CDR3 length: 15 amino acids. From germline, CDR1 is SGHTA and CDR2 FQGTGA. The CDR3 nucleotides read TGTGCCAGCAGCTTAGGGCTAGCGGGGGAAGAGACCCAGTACTTC. Translated, it gives CASSLGLAGEETQYF.

The rearrangement links TRBV4-1 to TRBJ1-1, with 12 nucleotides matching TRBD1. The CDR3 loop spans 18 amino acids. After removal of 3 bases from V and 10 bases from J, the junction contained 18 bases not matched to a gene. The germline CDR1 and CDR2 sequences are MGHRA and YSYEKL. CDR3 sequence: CASSHSGTGGESWKGAFF. CDR3 nucleotide sequence: TGCGCCAGCAGCCATTCCGGGACAGGGGGCGAAAGTTGGAAGGGAGCTTTCTTT.

The V gene is TRBV5-1, the J gene TRBJ2-6; D unclear. This CDR3 comprises 15 residues. From germline, CDR1 is SGHRS and CDR2 YFSETQ. V was clipped by 4 bases and J by 0 bases, with 8 bases between them. The CDR3 reads CASSHGDSGANVLTF. For the CDR3, the DNA is TGCGCCAGCAGCCACGGAGACTCTGGGGCCAACGTCCTGACTTTC.

The rearrangement uses TRBV10-3 and TRBJ1-5; no clear D gene. CDR3 length equals 13 residues. V gave up 2 bases and J gave up 6 bases, with 8 bases separating them. Germline-derived CDR1 and CDR2 are ENHRY and SYGVKD. CDR3: CAISEEEGQPQHF. Here the CDR3 DNA reads TGTGCCATCAGTGAGGAGGAGGGTCAGCCCCAGCATTTT.

In its sample, this clone was seen once. The genes are TRBV28 and TRBJ2-5; D is perhaps TRBD1 or TRBD2 (5 bases each). V dropped 2 bases and J dropped 7 bases, with 17 bases sitting between them. This CDR3 contains 15 residues. From germline, CDR1 is MDHEN and CDR2 SYDVKM. The CDR3 nucleotides are TGTGCCAGCAGTTTAGGGACCTGGCCTGGGCGGACCCAGTACTTC. Amino acid sequence: CASSLGTWPGRTQYF.

CDR3 DNA sequence: TGCGCCAGCAGCGGTACCGGGGAGCTGTTTTTT. This translates into CASSGTGELFF. The chain recombines TRBV5-1 with TRBJ2-2; no clear D. The CDR3 extends over 11 amino acids. The germline V gene has CDR1 SGHRS and CDR2 YFSETQ. The ends were cut back, 4 bases at V and 5 bases at J, with 3 bases in the middle. The variable domain in full, completed from reference TRBV5-1 and TRBJ2-2, reads KAGVTQTPRYLIKTRGQQVTLSCSPISGHRSVSWYQQTPGQGLQFLFEYFSETQRNKGNFPGRFSGRQFSNSRSEMNVSTLELGDSALYLCASSGTGELFFGEGSRLTVL.

Concerning this clone: Other DNA variants within this sample encode the same CDR3. The chain is built from TRBV5-6 and TRBJ2-5, with D uncertain. Trimming left V 1 base short and J 1 base short, with 8 bases between. Per the germline V gene, CDR1 is SGHDT and CDR2 is YYEEEE. CDR3 length equals 14 residues. Here the CDR3 DNA reads TGTGCCAGCAGCTTGAGGGTGATCCAAGAGACCCAGTACTTC. Protein sequence: CASSLRVIQETQYF.